This T cell receptor beta chain came from a study of blood T cell repertoires in COVID-19. Study in general: Material from acute and convalescent COVID-19 was sourced from the United States, Italy and Spain. Sources were T cells, B-cell-depleted T cells, or PBMCs; the material itself was cDNA or gDNA.

Study processing details: Quantification of nucleated cells was approximated via reference gene primer amplification. Sequencing was performed with immunoSEQ multiplex PCR; in TCRdb, only in-frame clones are kept and a portion is missing. V and J calls and clone size are copied from that table; D and trimming were computed from the DNA. Found here are tens of thousands of clones, 90% of them singletons; the top ten hold 7.5% to 9.5%. V lost 4 bases to trimming and J lost 7 bases; unmatched junction nucleotides: 7. CDR1 is LGHDT and CDR2 is YNNKEL in the germline V gene (reference sequence). This CDR3 comprises 15 residues.

Sequencing was done on a sample of peripheral blood. The rearrangement joins TRBV3-1 (or the pseudogene TRBV3-2) to TRBJ2-7, with 13 bases matching TRBD2. This clonotype was obtained from a woman aged 40-49 years with active COVID-19. The CDR3 DNA sequence: TGTGCCAGCAGCCTACTAGCGGGGGGGCCAAAGGAGCAGTACTTC. Translating gives CASSLLAGGPKEQYF.